What follows are 10 T cell receptor beta chains derived from one specimen sequenced in a study of T-cell reconstitution after alpha-beta-depleted transplantation in children. Unique molecular identifiers featured in how the TCRbeta library was prepared. A single record per CDR3 protein comes from TCRdb applying MiXCR to the PCR reads. The sample includes around 490,000 distinct CDR3 sequences, roughly 11% of them seen just once. Specimen: PBMCs, mostly from graft donor cells, collected 180 days after TCRalphabeta/CD19-depleted stem cell transplant. These receptor sequences come from a female patient aged 2 to 10 who had a stem cell transplant for aplastic anemia, so the T cells may come from the graft donor.

This clonotype was seen repeatedly, ten times or more. This chain uses TRBV28 with TRBJ2-5; 11 nucleotides line up with TRBD2. The length of the CDR3 is 15 residues. Germline lookup yields CDR1 MDHEN and CDR2 SYDVKM. With V trimmed by 3 bases and J by 6 bases, 6 bases remained unmatched. CDR3 coding DNA: TGTGCCAGCAGTTTTGGGCTAGCGGGAGGCAAGACCCAGTACTTC. Translation gives CASSFGLAGGKTQYF.

This clonotype came up a few times. The rearrangement joins TRBV20-1 to TRBJ2-3, with D perhaps TRBD1 (6 bases). Per germline, CDR1 DFQATT and CDR2 SNEGSKA (reference sequence). V was shortened by 6 bases and J by 0 bases, with 10 bases between the two germline ends. The CDR3 loop spans 13 amino acids. The CDR3 DNA follows: TGCAGTGCCGGGGACACGAGCACAGATACGCAGTATTTT. Its translation: CSAGDTSTDTQYF.

This chain connects TRBV5-1 to TRBJ1-5; weak D call: TRBD1 (5 bases). The length of the CDR3 is 14 residues. V shed 4 bases and J shed 3 bases, with 11 bases lying between them. In germline, CDR1 is SGHRS, CDR2 YFSETQ. The CDR3 region is CASSRDGYNQPQHF. CDR3 DNA sequence: TGCGCCAGCAGCAGGGACGGATACAATCAGCCCCAGCATTTT.

This clonotype was seen only a few times. The chain combines TRBV5-5 with TRBJ2-7; 9 nucleotides agree with TRBD1. After removal of 0 bases from V and 1 base from J, the junction contained 2 bases not matched to a gene. CDR3 size: 15 residues. The germline V gene encodes CDR1 SGHKS and CDR2 YYEKEE (reference sequence). CDR3 residues: CASSLVTGGSYEQYV. The CDR3 DNA follows: TGTGCCAGCAGCTTGGTGACAGGGGGTTCCTACGAGCAGTACGTC.

This clonotype was counted a few times. The rearrangement uses TRBV20-1 and TRBJ2-5; D unclear. Germline values: CDR1 DFQATT, CDR2 SNEGSKA (reference sequence). This CDR3 has 11 amino acids. Trimming removed 5 bases at V and 4 bases at J, with 8 bases between. The CDR3 DNA reads TGCAGTGCTCCCCGTTCAGAGACCCAGTACTTC. Translated: CSAPRSETQYF.

This clonotype has just a few counts. The rearrangement links TRBV10-3 to TRBJ2-5, with 8 bases aligning to TRBD1. CDR1 and CDR2 from the germline V gene are ENHRY and SYGVKD. The CDR3 spans 12 residues. The J segment lost 4 bases and the V segment lost 8 bases, leaving 3 bases of the junction unmatched. The DNA of the CDR3 is TGTGCCATCGGGGGACAGGCAGAGACCCAGTACTTC. Protein: CAIGGQAETQYF.

The rearrangement joins TRBV4-3 to TRBJ2-6; 12 bases line up with TRBD1. CDR1 is LGHNA, CDR2 YSLEER, per germline. After removal of 4 bases from V and 4 bases from J, the junction contained 8 bases not matched to a gene. The CDR3 has 18 amino acids. The CDR3 DNA follows: TGCGCCAGCAGCCCAGGGACAGGGGGCCTTTCCGGGGCCAACGTCCTGACTTTC. As protein: CASSPGTGGLSGANVLTF.

V gene TRBV11-2 combines with J gene TRBJ2-3, with 16 positions matching TRBD2. This CDR3 spans 18 amino acids. CDR1 SGHAT and CDR2 FQNNGV come from the germline V gene. The J segment lost 7 bases and the V segment lost 6 bases, leaving 13 bases of the junction unmatched. The CDR3 sequence is CASSRKPGLAGGPNTQYF. CDR3 DNA sequence: TGTGCCAGCAGTCGAAAACCGGGACTAGCGGGAGGGCCTAATACGCAGTATTTT. The variable domain in full, completed from reference TRBV11-2 and TRBJ2-3, reads EAGVAQSPRYKIIEKRQSVAFWCNPISGHATLYWYQQILGQGPKLLIQFQNNGVVDDSQLPKDRFSAERLKGVDSTLKIQPAKLEDSAVYLCASSRKPGLAGGPNTQYFGPGTRLTVL.

The CDR3 DNA follows: TGCAGTGCTGGGACAGGGGAGGGCTATGGCTACACCTTC. Its protein product is CSAGTGEGYGYTF. The gene calls are TRBV20-1 and TRBJ1-2, with TRBD1 matching over 10 bases. The V segment lost 5 bases and the J segment 4 bases; nucleotides outside the gene matches: 4. The CDR3 contains 13 residues. Germline V gene sequence: CDR1 DFQATT, CDR2 SNEGSKA (reference sequence).

This clonotype came up a few times. This chain connects TRBV27 to TRBJ2-5; perhaps TRBD1 as D (5 bases). The CDR3 is 13 amino acids. Germline V gene lookup returns CDR1 MNHEY and CDR2 SMNVEV (reference sequence). The V end was cut by 5 bases, the J end by 13 bases, with 20 bases between. The CDR3 sequence: CASSPQQASPWYF. Written as DNA, the CDR3 is TGTGCCAGCAGTCCCCAACAGGCTTCCCCGTGGTACTTC.